This record looks at one TCR beta chain sequence and its context. Sequencing used immunoSEQ multiplex PCR; TCRdb keeps in-frame clones, though not all of them. The sample lists 150,000 or so clones, approximately 88% occurring once. With 8 bases clipped from V and 7 bases from J, the junction kept 9 bases outside the gene matches. Germline V lookup: CDR1 SNHLY, CDR2 FYNNEI. This CDR3 has 14 residues. This entry is derived from a study of blood T cell repertoires in COVID-19. Material: PBMCs or T cells enriched from blood (not recorded which). This sequence was found in a woman between 50 and 59 years old who had recovered from COVID-19. The chain joins TRBV2 to TRBJ2-5; 11 positions match TRBD2. The CDR3 sequence is CASSMTSGAGTQYF. The CDR3 nucleotides are TGTGCCAGCTCGATGACTAGCGGGGCGGGGACCCAGTACTTC.